Included here is one TCR beta chain sequence, with context. Its specific antigen is unknown. No qualities accompany the bases; no much larger clone lies one base away. For unsorted PBMC libraries, 2 million PBMCs were used after storage in RNAlater at -80 degrees C until RNA extraction. PBMCs were separated from peripheral blood using Ficoll-Hypaque density gradient centrifugation and then cryopreserved in liquid nitrogen. Reading from cysteine to phenylalanine, the CDR3 counts 12 amino acids. Only the CDR3 part of the read is kept: 36 bases, read in frame from the first base. Cut back by 5 bases and 2 bases, the V and J ends lie 6 bases apart. This entry comes from a study of neurological immune-mediated disorders (dated by TCRdb to about 2019). With regard to the full study: Peripheral blood TCR-beta repertoires from HTLV-I-associated myelopathy (HAM/TSP) patients, multiple sclerosis patients and healthy controls were compared by UMI-based sequencing. Longitudinal samples, technical triplicates and paired sorted CD4+ and CD8+ T-cell subsets, alongside PBMC samples, were included among the roughly 110 TCR-beta libraries. The cohort included approximately 70 subjects: roughly 14 with HAM/TSP, approximately 35 with multiple sclerosis, and approximately 20 healthy controls. The investigation overall reported the following: No identical CDR3 amino acid sequences were found to be shared among expanded clones across subjects, suggesting that TCR-beta repertoires were private in all groups. The highest TCR clonal expansion was observed in HAM/TSP patients, whereas the lowest was observed in MS patients, even when compared with healthy controls.

cDNA was synthesized by template-switch 5'RACE using a primer with a 10-nucleotide random unique molecular identifier that tagged each TCR transcript. Every sequencing run yielded over 160 million TCR-beta sequences covering 15-18 subjects. The RNeasy kit was used for extraction of total RNA. Using the KAPA Real-time Library Amplification kit, TCR-beta VDJ regions were amplified with primers for the TCR constant region and the 5'RACE anchor. Sample indexes and Illumina adaptors were added in a first PCR, and a second PCR then increased library yield. After Ampure bead purification, the TCR product of roughly 650 bp was size-selected on a 2% E-gel SizeSelection system. Before pooling, library quality was assessed on a Bioanalyzer, concentration was determined with Qubit, and library quantification was performed with the Kapa Library Quantification kit. Paired-end 2 x 150 bp sequencing of the libraries was performed on an Illumina HiSeq 2500. To increase sequence diversity, about 23-30% phiX was spiked into each library pool. Per the source publication's procedure: The UMI-based MiGEC pipeline processed quality-filtered reads and removed over 85% of raw TCR sequences during error correction. VDJ genes were aligned to IMGT germline references, and clonotypes were defined by unique CDR3 amino acid sequence plus V-J genes. Clonal expansion, Shannon diversity and CDR3 relatedness were evaluated with VDJtools (CalcPairwiseDistances, ClusterSamples), while phylogenetic trees were built in CLCbio workbench. Using coefficient-of-variation modelling across technical triplicates, the study counted a clone as expanded if it had at least 8 unique UMIs. TCRdb handled the public reads itself, with Q25 trimming in fastp and clone calling in MiXCR, and kept productive beta chains. Identical CDR3 protein sequences are pooled into one entry, listed with their most common genes and DNA. The V and J calls shown here were made by TCRdb, not taken from the authors' results. This sample is represented by fewer than 20,000 distinct CDR3 sequences; roughly 29% of them were singletons. The ten largest make up 25% to 35% of the sample.

Here the chain combines TRBV12-3 or TRBV12-4 and TRBJ2-5, with the identity of the D gene unclear. The source of this sequence is a man in his fifties with HTLV-1-associated myelopathy (HAM/TSP). The sequencing sample was made of PBMCs. The CDR3 loop reads CASSRLQETQYF. The DNA sequence reads TGTGCCAGCAGTCGTTTGCAAGAGACCCAGTACTTC.